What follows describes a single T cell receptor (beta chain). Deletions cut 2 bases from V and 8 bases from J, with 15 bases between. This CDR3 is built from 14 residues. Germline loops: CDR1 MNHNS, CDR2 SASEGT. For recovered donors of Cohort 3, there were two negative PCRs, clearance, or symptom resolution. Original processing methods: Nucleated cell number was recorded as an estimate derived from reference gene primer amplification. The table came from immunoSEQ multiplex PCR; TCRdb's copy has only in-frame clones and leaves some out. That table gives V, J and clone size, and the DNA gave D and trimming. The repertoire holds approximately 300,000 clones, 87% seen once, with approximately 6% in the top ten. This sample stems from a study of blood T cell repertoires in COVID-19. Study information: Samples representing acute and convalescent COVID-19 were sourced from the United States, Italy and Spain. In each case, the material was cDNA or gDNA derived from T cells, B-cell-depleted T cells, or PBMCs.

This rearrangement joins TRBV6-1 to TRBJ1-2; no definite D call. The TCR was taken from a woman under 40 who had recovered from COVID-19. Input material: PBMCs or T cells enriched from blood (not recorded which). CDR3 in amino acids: CASSESDPGYGYTF. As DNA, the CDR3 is TGTGCCAGCAGTGAATCTGACCCGGGTTACGGCTACACCTTC.